Below, 27 T cell receptor beta chains from the same sample are listed, as sequenced in a study of blood T cell repertoires in COVID-19. TCRdb's copy holds only in-frame clones and misses some; the assay was immunoSEQ multiplex PCR. This repertoire shows around 400,000 clones, more than 75% found once; its top ten account for more than 9%. Specimen: peripheral blood. These receptors all come from a woman aged 30 to 39 with COVID-19, enrolled during active disease.

This clone was seen only a few times. The CDR3 DNA reads as TGTGCCACTCGCGGGAATTCACCCCTCCACTTT. It translates to CATRGNSPLHF. The chain carries TRBV2 and TRBJ1-6; D is unresolved. Germline V CDR1 and CDR2: SNHLY, FYNNEI. This CDR3 region has 11 residues. V lost 10 bases and J lost 7, with 8 bases in between. Full variable domain (rest looked up from reference TRBV2 and TRBJ1-6): EPEVTQTPSHQVTQMGQEVILRCVPISNHLYFYWYRQILGQKVEFLVSFYNNEISEKSEIFDDQFSVERPDGSNFTLKIRSTKLEDSAMYFCATRGNSPLHFGNGTRLTVT.

CDR3 in amino acids: CAWSVDTTNSPLHF. The CDR3 DNA reads as TGTGCCTGGAGTGTGGACACAACTAATTCACCCCTCCACTTT. The chain has TRBV30 and TRBJ1-6, with D perhaps matching TRBD1 (5 bases). Trimming stripped 0 bases from V and 6 bases from J, with 9 bases between. CDR1 is GTSNPN, CDR2 SVGIG, per germline (reference sequence). This CDR3 has 14 residues. Full variable domain (missing parts from reference TRBV30 and TRBJ1-6): SQTIHQWPATLVQPVGSPLSLECTVEGTSNPNLYWYRQAAGRGLQLLFYSVGIGQISSEVPQNLSASRPQDRQFILSSKKLLLSDSGFYLCAWSVDTTNSPLHFGNGTRLTVT.

This clone was picked up a small number of times. The chain is built from TRBV9 and TRBJ2-5; 7 nucleotides align to TRBD1. The germline V gene has CDR1 SGDLS and CDR2 YYNGEE. V lost 0 bases and J lost 2; bases outside the gene matches: 10. The CDR3 runs 17 residues. This chain's CDR3 is CASSVDRGKGAQETQYF. The DNA of the CDR3 is TGTGCCAGCAGCGTAGATAGGGGGAAGGGGGCTCAAGAGACCCAGTACTTC.

This clone has a handful of counts. The rearrangement joins TRBV30 to TRBJ1-4; TRBD1 matches 9 bases. Trimming at V came to 0 bases and at J to 9 bases, leaving 2 bases not matched to a gene. Germline loops: CDR1 GTSNPN, CDR2 SVGIG (reference sequence). The CDR3 sequence is 13 residues long. The CDR3 DNA reads TGTGCCTGGAGTGTACAGGGGGCGCAAAAACTGTTTTTT. Residues: CAWSVQGAQKLFF.

The chain joins TRBV7-2 to TRBJ2-7; no reliable D call. The V gene's germline CDR1 is SGHTA and CDR2 FQGNSA. This CDR3 region has 13 residues. V lost 4 bases, J lost 6 bases, and 13 bases lay in between. DNA of the CDR3: TGTGCCAGCAGCTCAAAAACATACCGCGAGCAGTACTTC. Amino acid sequence: CASSSKTYREQYF.

The gene calls are TRBV7-3 and TRBJ2-5; 8 nucleotides align to TRBD2. Trimming removed 1 base from V and 3 bases from J; junction bases left unmatched: 4. Germline V lookup: CDR1 SGHTA, CDR2 FQGTGA. This CDR3 contains 15 residues. CDR3 nucleotide sequence: TGTGCCAGCAGCTTAATGGGACTAGTTGAAGAGACCCAGTACTTC. Residues: CASSLMGLVEETQYF. The variable domain in full, completed from reference TRBV7-3 and TRBJ2-5, reads GAGVSQTPSNKVTEKGKYVELRCDPISGHTALYWYRQSLGQGPEFLIYFQGTGAADDSGLPNDRFFAVRPEGSVSTLKIQRTERGDSAVYLCASSLMGLVEETQYFGPGTRLLVL.

The V call is TRBV18, the J call TRBJ1-2, with TRBD1 matching over 10 bases. There are 16 residues in the CDR3. The germline V gene encodes CDR1 KGHSH and CDR2 LQKENI. Losses at the gene ends were 3 bases for V and 8 bases for J; bases not matched to a gene: 12. CDR3: CASSPDTTGGIVGYTF. Written as DNA, the CDR3 is TGTGCCAGCTCACCTGATACGACAGGGGGCATTGTCGGCTACACCTTC.

With regard to this clone: This sample also contains other DNA sequences that code for the same CDR3. The rearrangement joins TRBV9 to TRBJ2-5; perhaps TRBD2 as D (6 bases). Germline V CDR1 and CDR2: SGDLS, YYNGEE. The CDR3 runs 15 residues. Trimming pared 0 bases from V and 4 bases from J, leaving 13 bases between. The CDR3 sequence is CASSVVGGAGETQYF. Here the CDR3 DNA reads TGTGCCAGCAGCGTAGTTGGAGGGGCCGGAGAGACCCAGTACTTC. The entire variable domain, with the rest obtained from reference TRBV9 and TRBJ2-5, is as follows: DSGVTQTPKHLITATGQRVTLRCSPRSGDLSVYWYQQSLDQGLQFLIQYYNGEERAKGNILERFSAQQFPDLHSELNLSSLELGDSALYFCASSVVGGAGETQYFGPGTRLLVL.

V and J are TRBV30 and TRBJ2-1, with D possibly being TRBD1 (7 bases). Between the trimmed V and J ends, which lost 4 bases and 4 bases, there was a span of 20 bases. Germline loops: CDR1 GTSNPN, CDR2 SVGIG (reference sequence). The length of the CDR3 is 16 residues. The CDR3 DNA sequence: TGTGCCTGGATACAGAAAGGGCAGGGGGGATACAATGAGCAGTTCTTC. Encoded protein: CAWIQKGQGGYNEQFF.

Turning to this clone: Other DNA sequences in this specimen translate into the identical CDR3. The J gene is TRBJ2-3, the V gene TRBV9, with D perhaps matching TRBD2 (6 bases). The CDR3 covers 14 residues. V lost 0 bases, J lost 5 bases, and 10 bases lay in between. CDR1 SGDLS and CDR2 YYNGEE come from the germline V gene. The CDR3 region is CASSVAGGGDTQYF. The CDR3 region has the DNA TGTGCCAGCAGCGTAGCCGGGGGTGGAGATACGCAGTATTTT.

The CDR3 coding sequence is TGTGCCAGTAGCTTCGGACAGGGGTTGACTGAAGCTTTCTTT. It yields the protein CASSFGQGLTEAFF. V gene TRBV19 combines with J gene TRBJ1-1; 9 positions agree with TRBD1. The CDR3 is 14 amino acids. The junction had 7 bases not matched to a gene; V was cut back by 6 bases and J by 5 bases. Looked up from germline, CDR1 is LNHDA and CDR2 is SQIVND (reference sequence). Using reference TRBV19 and TRBJ1-1 for the parts outside the CDR3, the full variable domain is DGGITQSPKYLFRKEGQNVTLSCEQNLNHDAMYWYRQDPGQGLRLIYYSQIVNDFQKGDIAEGYSVSREKKESFPLTVTSAQKNPTAFYLCASSFGQGLTEAFFGQGTRLTVV.

The rearrangement links TRBV7-9 to TRBJ2-2; D is unresolved. Trimming pared 2 bases from V and 5 bases from J, leaving 9 bases between. This CDR3 has 14 amino acids. Looked up from germline, CDR1 is SEHNR and CDR2 is FQNEAQ (reference sequence). This chain's CDR3 is CASSLPPETGELFF. The CDR3, as DNA: TGTGCCAGCAGCTTACCCCCGGAGACCGGGGAGCTGTTTTTT.

The V gene is TRBV30, the J gene TRBJ2-4; the match to TRBD2 covers 11 bases. Germline trimming cut 1 base from V and 4 bases from J; bases unmatched to any gene: 3. CDR1 and CDR2 (germline): GTSNPN, SVGIG (reference sequence). CDR3 length: 15 residues. CDR3 region: CAWSGLAGQKNIQYF. The CDR3 bases are TGTGCCTGGAGTGGACTAGCGGGACAAAAAAACATTCAGTACTTC.

V and J are TRBV27 and TRBJ2-3; 7 bases map to TRBD2. The CDR3 sequence is 18 residues long. After removal of 8 bases from V and 5 bases from J, the junction contained 22 bases not matched to a gene. The germline V gene has CDR1 MNHEY and CDR2 SMNVEV (reference sequence). The DNA of the CDR3 is TGTGCCAGCTCCGGCTTAGGACTAGGTTCGCGGGCTGGAGATACGCAGTATTTT. It translates to CASSGLGLGSRAGDTQYF.

This chain joins TRBV11-2 and TRBJ2-1; 10 positions match TRBD2. Trimming removed 1 base from V and 5 bases from J; junction bases left unmatched: 2. Germline-derived CDR1 and CDR2 are SGHAT and FQNNGV. The CDR3 consists of 15 residues. CDR3 sequence reads: CASSLVGLADNEQFF. The CDR3 nucleotides are TGTGCCAGCAGCTTAGTTGGACTAGCGGACAATGAGCAGTTCTTC.

The V and J genes are TRBV29-1 and TRBJ1-2; 9 bases agree with TRBD1. CDR1 and CDR2 from the germline V gene are SQVTM and ANQGSEA. J gave up 4 bases and V 3 bases, and 6 bases lay outside the gene matches. The CDR3 runs to 14 residues. CDR3 amino acids: CSVDVGQGLYGYTF. The DNA of the CDR3 is TGCAGCGTTGACGTGGGACAGGGCCTCTATGGCTACACCTTC.

The count of this clone is one. The chain employs TRBV6-5 and TRBJ2-3, with D possibly matching TRBD2 (5 bases). Germline V gene lookup returns CDR1 MNHEY and CDR2 SVGAGI. The CDR3 has 15 residues. Trimming pared 5 bases from V and 0 bases from J, leaving 12 bases between. CDR3 bases: TGTGCCAGCAGTCCACTAGGAAGTAGCACAGATACGCAGTATTTT. Translating gives CASSPLGSSTDTQYF.

V is TRBV7-2 and J is TRBJ1-3; TRBD1 matches at 10 bases. CDR1 and CDR2 (germline): SGHTA, FQGNSA. V lost 1 base, J lost 6 bases, and 3 bases stayed unmatched. The CDR3 extends over 15 amino acids. CDR3 coding DNA: TGTGCCAGCAGCTTAGGGGACAGGGGTAAAAACACCATATATTTT. Translating gives CASSLGDRGKNTIYF.

The CDR3: CSALAGFEQYF. The CDR3 bases are TGCAGTGCCCTGGCCGGGTTCGAGCAGTACTTC. The chain employs TRBV20-1 and TRBJ2-7; D gene uncertain. The germline CDR1 and CDR2 sequences are DFQATT and SNEGSKA (reference sequence). The germline V and J ends were trimmed by 6 bases and 6 bases, with 12 bases remaining between them. This CDR3 has 11 amino acids.

The chain is built from TRBV6-2 or TRBV6-3 and TRBJ1-5; D remains unclear. Germline values: CDR1 MNHEY, CDR2 SVGEGT. The CDR3 length is 12 residues. Trimming removed 3 bases from V and 6 bases from J, with 6 bases in between. DNA for the CDR3: TGTGCCAGCAGTTATCTCGGTCAGCCCCAGCATTTT. Translating gives CASSYLGQPQHF.

The chain combines TRBV9 with TRBJ1-1; 11 bases agree with TRBD1. CDR1 and CDR2 (germline): SGDLS, YYNGEE. This CDR3 comprises 16 residues. V trimming: 3 bases; J trimming: 3 bases; junction bases outside the gene matches: 7. CDR3 in amino acids: CASSGRTGGAYTEAFF. As DNA, the CDR3 is TGTGCCAGCAGCGGGAGGACAGGGGGCGCGTACACTGAAGCTTTCTTT.

CDR3 bases: TGTGCCAGTAGTAGGGGCCTTGACACAGATACGCAGTATTTT. Amino acids: CASSRGLDTDTQYF. The rearrangement links TRBV19 to TRBJ2-3, with D maybe TRBD1 (5 bases). CDR1 and CDR2 from the germline V gene are LNHDA and SQIVND (reference sequence). Trimming stripped 4 bases from V and 2 bases from J, with 10 bases between. The CDR3 extends over 14 amino acids.

The J gene is TRBJ1-2, the V gene TRBV28, with TRBD1 as a possible D gene (5 bases). Trimming took 5 bases from V and 7 from J, leaving 17 bases between them. Looked up from germline, CDR1 is MDHEN and CDR2 is SYDVKM. The CDR3 sequence is 14 residues long. Written as DNA, the CDR3 is TGTGCCAGCAGTCCCCTGCAGGGTATGGCTGGCTACACCTTC. Its translation is CASSPLQGMAGYTF.

This chain links TRBV27 with TRBJ1-2, with a weak D call TRBD1 (6 bases). V was trimmed by 4 bases and J by 4 bases, leaving 16 bases between them. Per the germline V gene, CDR1 is MNHEY and CDR2 is SMNVEV (reference sequence). The CDR3 has 15 residues. CDR3 sequence (DNA): TGTGCCAGCAGTTCTCTGGGCCAGGGGCTCTATGGCTACACCTTC. Translation gives CASSSLGQGLYGYTF.

The chain links TRBV3-1 (or the pseudogene TRBV3-2) to TRBJ2-7; TRBD1 agrees at 7 bases. Looked up from germline, CDR1 is LGHDT and CDR2 is YNNKEL (reference sequence). This CDR3 has 14 amino acids. V was pared by 5 bases and J by 7 bases, with 11 bases of the junction left unmatched. The CDR3 sequence is CASSMGQIVGEQYF. The DNA of the CDR3 is TGTGCCAGCAGCATGGGACAGATAGTGGGAGAGCAGTACTTC.

This clone was recorded a few times. The CDR3, as DNA: TGTGCCAGCAGCCGCGACAGTAATTCACCCCTCCACTTT. This sequence encodes CASSRDSNSPLHF. The chain recombines TRBV6-4 with TRBJ1-6, with a tentative D call TRBD1 (5 bases). Per germline, CDR1 MRHNA and CDR2 SNTAGT. The CDR3 is 13 residues long. Trimming cost V 6 bases and J 6 bases, with 9 bases left between them.

The chain joins TRBV11-2 to TRBJ1-1; D perhaps matches TRBD1 (5 bases). With 2 bases removed from V and 7 bases from J, the gap between germline ends came to 14 bases. CDR1 and CDR2 (germline): SGHAT, FQNNGV. CDR3 size: 14 residues. CDR3 protein: CASSLFPGILEAFF. The CDR3 bases are TGTGCCAGCAGCTTATTCCCAGGGATCCTTGAAGCTTTCTTT.